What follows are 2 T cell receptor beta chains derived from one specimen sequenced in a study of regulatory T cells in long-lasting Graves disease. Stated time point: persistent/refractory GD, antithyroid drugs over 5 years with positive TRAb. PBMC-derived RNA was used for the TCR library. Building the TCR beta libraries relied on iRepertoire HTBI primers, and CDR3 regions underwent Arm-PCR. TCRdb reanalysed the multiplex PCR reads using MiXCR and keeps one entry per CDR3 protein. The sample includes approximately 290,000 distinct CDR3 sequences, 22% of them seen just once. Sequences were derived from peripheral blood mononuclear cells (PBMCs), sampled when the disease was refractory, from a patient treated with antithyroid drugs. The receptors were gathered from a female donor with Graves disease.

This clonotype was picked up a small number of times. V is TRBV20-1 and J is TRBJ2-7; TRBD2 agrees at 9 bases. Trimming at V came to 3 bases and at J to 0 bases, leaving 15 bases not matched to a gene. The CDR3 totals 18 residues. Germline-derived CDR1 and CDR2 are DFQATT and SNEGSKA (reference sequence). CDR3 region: CSASLPPQTSGSSYEQYF. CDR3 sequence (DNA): TGCAGTGCTAGCTTACCCCCCCAGACTAGCGGCAGCTCCTACGAGCAGTACTTC.

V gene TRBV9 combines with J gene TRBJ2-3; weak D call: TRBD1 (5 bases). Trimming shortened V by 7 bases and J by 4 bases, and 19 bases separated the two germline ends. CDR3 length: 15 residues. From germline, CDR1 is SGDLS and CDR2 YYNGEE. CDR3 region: CASGPDGQGPDTQYF. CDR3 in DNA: TGTGCCAGCGGGCCAGATGGGCAGGGCCCAGATACGCAGTATTTT.